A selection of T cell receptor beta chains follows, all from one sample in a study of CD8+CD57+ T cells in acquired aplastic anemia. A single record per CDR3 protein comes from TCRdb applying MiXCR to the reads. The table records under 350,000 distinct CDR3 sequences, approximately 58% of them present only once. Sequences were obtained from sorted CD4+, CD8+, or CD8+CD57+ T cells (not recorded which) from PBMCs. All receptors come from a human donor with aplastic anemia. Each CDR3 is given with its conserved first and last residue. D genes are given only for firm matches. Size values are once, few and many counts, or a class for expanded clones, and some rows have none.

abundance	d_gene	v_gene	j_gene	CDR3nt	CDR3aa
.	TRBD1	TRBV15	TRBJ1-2	TGTGCCACCAGCGCCCGGACAGGAGGTGGTGGCTACACCTTC	CATSARTGGGGYTF
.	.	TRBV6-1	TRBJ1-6	TGTGCCAGCAGTGAAGCTGGGATTCTCTATTCACCCCTCCACTTT	CASSEAGILYSPLHF
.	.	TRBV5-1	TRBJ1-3	TGCGCCAGCAGCTCTGGGGGCGAAAACACCATATATTTT	CASSSGGENTIYF
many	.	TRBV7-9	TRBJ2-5	TGTGCCAGCAGCTTACAATGGGTGTCCGAGACCCAGTACTTC	CASSLQWVSETQYF
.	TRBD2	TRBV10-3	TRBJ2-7	TGTGCCATCAGTGATTCTAGCGGGGGACCCCCGAGGCAGTACTTC	CAISDSSGGPPRQYF
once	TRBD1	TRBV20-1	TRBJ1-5	TGCAGTGCTAGTCGGACAGGGACCGATCAGCCCCAGCATTTT	CSASRTGTDQPQHF
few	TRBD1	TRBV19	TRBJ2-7	TGTGCCAGTAGCCCTCACGCCCGGACAGGTGGATACGAGCAGTACTTC	CASSPHARTGGYEQYF
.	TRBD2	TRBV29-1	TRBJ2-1	TGCAGCGTTGAAGATCTCTGGGAGCGGGGGGGTCGGATCGTTGAGCAGTTCTTC	CSVEDLWERGGRIVEQFF
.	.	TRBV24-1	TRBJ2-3	TGTGCCACCGGCACCAGGGGCACAGGTACGCAGTATTTT	CATGTRGTGTQYF
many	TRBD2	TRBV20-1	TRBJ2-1	TGCAGTGCGATTAGGGGACTAGCGACGGGGGAGCAGTTCTTC	CSAIRGLATGEQFF
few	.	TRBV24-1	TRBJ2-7	TGTGCCACCAGTGATACAGCCCGCTCCTACGAGCAGTACTTC	CATSDTARSYEQYF
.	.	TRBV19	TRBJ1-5	TGTGCCAGTAGCCAAGTGTACCAAGAGACCCAGCATTTT	CASSQVYQETQHF
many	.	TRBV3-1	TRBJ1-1	TGTGCCAGCAGCCAAGGGCCATCTCTCGACTTT	CASSQGPSLDF
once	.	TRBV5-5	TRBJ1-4	TGTGCCAGCAGCCCCGGGTGGGCGGATGAAAAACTGTTTTTT	CASSPGWADEKLFF
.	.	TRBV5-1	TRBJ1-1	TGCGCCAGCAGCTTTCGAACAGATGACTCGAACACTGAAGCTTTCTTT	CASSFRTDDSNTEAFF
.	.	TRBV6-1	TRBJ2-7	TGTGCCGTTGGCCAGCGTTTGTACGAGCAGTACTTC	CAVGQRLYEQYF
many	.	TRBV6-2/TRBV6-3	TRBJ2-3	TGTGCCAGTAGCACAGGCACAGATACGCAGTATTTT	CASSTGTDTQYF
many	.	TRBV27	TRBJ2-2	TGTGCCAGCAGTTTATCCACAGGGAACACCGGGGAGCTGTTTTTT	CASSLSTGNTGELFF
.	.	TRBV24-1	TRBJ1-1	TGTGCCACCAGTGACCCGGTGAACACCGAAGCTTTCTTT	CATSDPVNTEAFF
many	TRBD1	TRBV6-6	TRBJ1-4	TGTGCCAGCAGTTCCTGGACAGGCGGAAATGAAAAACTGTTTTTT	CASSSWTGGNEKLFF